This entry concerns a single T cell receptor (beta chain). Which antigen it targets is not known. Base qualities are not provided; no much larger clone lies one nucleotide away. The data originate from a study of T-cell memory formation after mild COVID-19 (dated by TCRdb to the early 2020s). At the level of the whole study: TCR sequence clusters from the two donors were largely donor specific. In two donors, T-cell clones that expanded and contracted after mild COVID-19 were followed by sequencing TCRalpha and TCRbeta repertoires longitudinally. The cohort comprised two young, previously healthy adult volunteers, one female and one male.

PBMCs were isolated by Ficoll-Paque density gradient centrifugation. The paper's findings and limits, for the study overall: Some responding clones were detected in pre-infection memory, which suggested that pre-existing cross-reactive memory T cells had joined the SARS-CoV-2 response. Contracting CD4+ clones appeared mostly in the CM and EM memory subsets, whereas CD8+ clones were enriched in EMRA. Only a couple of mild cases were covered in the study, and larger cohorts including severe cases with pre-infection samples were considered necessary. Clones contracting from day 15 to 85 had balanced CD4/CD8 phenotypes, while a second wave expanding from day 15 to 37 was biased towards CD4+. SARS-CoV-2 specificity of the second-wave clones peaking on day 37 was not confirmed.

The sequencer listed for this sample is Illumina NovaSeq 6000. cDNA libraries for TCRalpha and TCRbeta were prepared by 5'RACE using constant-segment primers, with sample barcodes and unique molecular identifiers added. RNA was extracted from every sample with Trizol reagent. The libraries were amplified in two PCR steps, and the second step added a second sample barcode and Illumina TruSeq adapters. The libraries were sequenced on an Illumina NovaSeq using 2 x 150 bp paired-end reads. Processing in the source paper ran as follows. The reads were demultiplexed and collapsed into UMI-guided consensus sequences using migec v1.2.7. Using mixcr v2.1.11, the UMI consensuses were aligned to TRA and TRB V and J templates and assembled into clonotypes. A clonotype was counted as expanded or contracted only if both edgeR and NoisET called the change significant, with noise models trained on biological replicates. For edgeR calls, a false discovery rate-adjusted p below 0.01 and a log2 fold-change threshold of 1 were applied. As an exploratory analysis of dynamics, max-normalized trajectories of the 1000 most abundant clonotypes were examined by PCA with hierarchical clustering. Each responding clone was given a CD4 or CD8 phenotype based on the CD4+ and CD8+ repertoires, which had been sequenced separately. TCRdb reprocessed the public reads (quality trimming at Q25 with fastp, clone calling with MiXCR) and kept in-frame beta chains. Merged by CDR3 protein, the rows form single entries marked with the most common genes and DNA. TCRdb's processing, not the authors', yielded these V and J calls. For this sample the table gives approximately 300,000 distinct CDR3 sequences, of which around 8% were detected only once. Of the sample, under 25% falls within the top ten clones.

The CDR3 goes from the cysteine to the phenylalanine over 15 residues. Just CDR3 DNA is preserved here, 45 bases in frame from base 1. CDR1 and CDR2 (SGHKS, YYEKEE) derive from the germline V gene (reference sequence). Relative to germline, V is missing 4 bases and J is missing 2 bases, with 6 bases of the junction outside any gene match. The V and J genes are TRBV5-5 and TRBJ2-1; TRBD2 agrees with 7 junctional bases. The sequence derives from a young man who had mild COVID-19 (a few samples of this study predate the infection). The sample titles of this study are shuffled in the database, so cell type and time point are left out; the donor was told from shared clones. The specimen was PBMCs or a T cell subset sorted from them (not recorded which). The DNA reads TGTGCCAGCAGCCCCGGTGGGGGGGCCTACAATGAGCAGTTCTTC. Its product reads: CASSPGGGAYNEQFF.